The T cell receptor beta chain described here comes from a study of blood T cell repertoires in COVID-19. At the level of the study: Whether acute or convalescent, the COVID-19 samples came from the United States, Italy and Spain.

Profiling relied on immunoSEQ multiplex PCR, and the TCRdb table lists in-frame clones only, not all of them. Counted here are more than 110,000 clones, 70% to 80% occurring once; the ten biggest clones make up around 9.5%. Sequenced: peripheral blood. This clonotype was sampled from a woman aged 45-65 years with active or convalescent COVID-19.

The CDR3 region has the DNA TGTGCCAGCAGTTACTCGCTCAGGGGGCGAGGTGGCTACACCTTC. The encoded protein is CASSYSLRGRGGYTF. The rearrangement links TRBV6-5 to TRBJ1-2; 8 nucleotides agree with TRBD1. The length of the CDR3 is 15 residues. Germline assignment: CDR1 MNHEY and CDR2 SVGAGI. V lost 0 bases to trimming and J lost 7 bases; unmatched junction nucleotides: 7.